This entry lists 9 T cell receptor beta chains sequenced from one sample in a study of blood T cell repertoires in COVID-19. Only in-frame clones appear in the TCRdb table, and some are missing; sequencing was by immunoSEQ multiplex PCR. The top ten clones hold approximately 1% of a sample with about 350,000 clones, more than 70% of them seen once. Material for sequencing was PBMCs or T cells enriched from blood (not recorded which). The source of these receptors is a woman in her twenties or thirties who had been exposed to COVID-19.

The rearrangement uses TRBV11-3 and TRBJ2-3, with 7 bases lining up with TRBD2. Germline-derived CDR1 and CDR2 are SGHNT and YENEEA. This CDR3 is built from 15 residues. Unmatched junction bases numbered 5, after V lost 5 bases and J lost 0 bases. The CDR3 is CASSDGGTSTDTQYF. Here the CDR3 DNA reads TGTGCCAGCAGCGACGGGGGGACTAGCACAGATACGCAGTATTTT.

The chain joins TRBV28 to TRBJ1-2, with a possible D match to TRBD1 (5 bases). V lost 6 bases, J lost 4 bases, and 12 bases lay in between. Germline V gene data show CDR1 as MDHEN and CDR2 as SYDVKM. This CDR3 contains 13 residues. CDR3 sequence: CASRKTEVYGYTF. CDR3 nucleotide sequence: TGTGCCAGCAGGAAGACAGAAGTCTATGGCTACACCTTC.

This sequence joins TRBV28 and TRBJ2-3; a possible D gene is TRBD1 (5 bases). Trimming took off 8 bases at V and 1 base at J, with 7 bases between the two ends. Germline V gene lookup returns CDR1 MDHEN and CDR2 SYDVKM. This CDR3 spans 12 amino acids. Written as DNA, the CDR3 is TGTGCCAGCTGGGGCGGCACAGATACGCAGTATTTT. Protein: CASWGGTDTQYF.

V and J are TRBV9 and TRBJ1-1; D perhaps matches TRBD1 (6 bases). CDR3 size: 12 residues. Trimming took 0 bases from V and 8 from J, leaving 8 bases between them. Germline CDR1 reads SGDLS; CDR2 reads YYNGEE. The CDR3 DNA follows: TGTGCCAGCAGCGTAGGGACAGAGGAAGCTTTCTTT. Protein: CASSVGTEEAFF.

The chain joins TRBV13 to TRBJ2-7; 7 bases match TRBD2. The V gene's germline CDR1 is PRHDT and CDR2 FYEKMQ (reference sequence). The CDR3 has 16 residues. The J segment lost 1 base and the V segment lost 5 bases, leaving 11 bases of the junction unmatched. CDR3 residues: CASSHTPPSGSYEQYF. Here the CDR3 DNA reads TGTGCCAGCAGCCACACGCCTCCTAGCGGTTCCTACGAGCAGTACTTC. Full variable domain (remainder filled in from reference TRBV13 and TRBJ2-7): AAGVIQSPRHLIKEKRETATLKCYPIPRHDTVYWYQQGPGQDPQFLISFYEKMQSDKGSIPDRFSAQQFSDYHSELNMSSLELGDSALYFCASSHTPPSGSYEQYFGPGTRLTVT.

The chain recombines TRBV13 with TRBJ2-7; 10 nucleotides align to TRBD2. The CDR3 length is 15 residues. Germline lookup yields CDR1 PRHDT and CDR2 FYEKMQ (reference sequence). The J segment lost 2 bases and the V segment lost 5 bases, leaving 6 bases of the junction unmatched. The CDR3 region is CASSTRTSGPYEQYF. The DNA for the CDR3 is TGTGCCAGCAGCACAAGGACTAGCGGACCCTACGAGCAGTACTTC.

The chain carries TRBV11-3 and TRBJ2-1, with D unresolved. Germline CDR1 reads SGHNT; CDR2 reads YENEEA. The V end lost 0 bases, the J end lost 10 bases, and 7 bases lay between the germline ends. The length of the CDR3 is 12 residues. The CDR3, as DNA: TGTGCCAGCAGCTTAGAATGGCGGGAGCAGTTCTTC. Amino acids: CASSLEWREQFF.

The chain links TRBV7-9 to TRBJ1-5; 9 nucleotides agree with TRBD1. Germline CDR1 SEHNR, CDR2 FQNEAQ (reference sequence). CDR3 size: 15 residues. Germline trimming cut 4 bases from V and 6 bases from J; bases unmatched to any gene: 7. The CDR3 coding sequence is TGTGCCAGCAGCTCGGGGACAGGGAGCGGTCAGCCCCAGCATTTT. Encoded protein: CASSSGTGSGQPQHF.

In regard to this clone: This same CDR3 is encoded by further DNA sequences in the sample. The chain is built from TRBV28 and TRBJ2-6; 7 bases match TRBD2. V dropped 3 bases and J dropped 0; count of bases not matched to a gene: 2. The CDR3 runs to 16 residues. Germline V gene data show CDR1 as MDHEN and CDR2 as SYDVKM. CDR3 DNA: TGTGCCAGCAGTTTGTGGGGGGGCTCTGGGGCCAACGTCCTGACTTTC. Its protein product is CASSLWGGSGANVLTF.